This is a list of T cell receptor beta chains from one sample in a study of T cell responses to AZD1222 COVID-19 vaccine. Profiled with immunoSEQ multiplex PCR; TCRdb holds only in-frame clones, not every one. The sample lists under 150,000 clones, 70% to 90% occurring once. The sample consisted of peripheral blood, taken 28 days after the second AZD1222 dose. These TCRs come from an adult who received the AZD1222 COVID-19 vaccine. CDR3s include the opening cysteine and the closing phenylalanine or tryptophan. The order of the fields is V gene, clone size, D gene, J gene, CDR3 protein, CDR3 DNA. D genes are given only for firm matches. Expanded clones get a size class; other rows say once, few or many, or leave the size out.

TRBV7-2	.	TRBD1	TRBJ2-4	CASSPLVGQGAKNIQYF	TGTGCCAGCAGCCCGTTAGTGGGACAGGGGGCCAAAAACATTCAGTACTTC
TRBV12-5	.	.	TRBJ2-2	CASGSHRGGGDTGELFF	TGTGCTAGTGGTTCTCACAGGGGAGGGGGCGACACCGGGGAGCTGTTTTTT
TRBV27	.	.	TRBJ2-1	CASSLFGNEQFF	TGTGCCAGCAGTTTATTTGGGAATGAGCAGTTCTTC
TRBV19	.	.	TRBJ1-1	CASSIEGKNTEAFF	TGTGCCAGTAGTATAGAGGGAAAGAACACTGAAGCTTTCTTT
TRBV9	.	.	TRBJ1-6	CASSVDGNTNSPLHF	TGTGCCAGCAGCGTAGATGGAAATACTAATTCACCCCTCCACTTT
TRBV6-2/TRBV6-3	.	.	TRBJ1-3	CASSYQRPGNTIYF	TGTGCCAGCAGTTATCAGCGACCCGGAAACACCATATATTTT
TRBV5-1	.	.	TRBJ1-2	CASRDTNYGYTF	TGCGCCAGCAGGGACACCAACTATGGCTACACCTTC
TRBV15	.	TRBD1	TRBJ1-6	CATSRGTGELTLHF	TGTGCCACCAGCAGGGGGACAGGGGAGTTGACCCTCCACTTT
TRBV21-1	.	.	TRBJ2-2	CASSKDSGSYEELFF	TGTGCCAGCAGCAAAGATTCAGGGTCGTACGAGGAGCTGTTTTTT
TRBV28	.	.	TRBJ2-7	CASSFSVVGLSYEQYF	TGTGCCAGCAGTTTTTCGGTCGTTGGGTTATCCTACGAGCAGTACTTC
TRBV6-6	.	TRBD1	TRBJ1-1	CASRTAGGRVTEAFF	TGTGCCAGCAGGACCGCAGGGGGAAGGGTCACTGAAGCTTTCTTT
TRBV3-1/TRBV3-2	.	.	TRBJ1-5	CASSPCRRAAGGNQPQHF	TGTGCCAGCAGCCCCTGTCGAAGAGCGGCGGGGGGCAATCAGCCCCAGCATTTT
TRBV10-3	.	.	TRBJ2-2	CAIREQNTGELFF	TGTGCCATCAGGGAGCAGAACACCGGGGAGCTGTTTTTT
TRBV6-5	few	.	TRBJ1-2	CASSSEGGGYGYTF	TGTGCCAGCAGTTCCGAAGGGGGGGGCTATGGCTACACCTTC
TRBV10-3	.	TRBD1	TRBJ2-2	CAIRPDRANTGELFF	TGTGCCATCAGACCGGACAGGGCGAACACCGGGGAGCTGTTTTTT
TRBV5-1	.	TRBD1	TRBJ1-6	CASSMDRGRSPLHF	TGCGCCAGCAGCATGGACAGGGGAAGGTCACCCCTCCACTTT
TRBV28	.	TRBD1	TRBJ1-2	CASTETGDYGYTF	TGTGCCAGCACCGAGACAGGGGACTATGGCTACACCTTC
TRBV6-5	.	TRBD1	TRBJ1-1	CASSQWGQGSEAFF	TGTGCCAGCAGCCAGTGGGGACAGGGGAGTGAAGCTTTCTTT
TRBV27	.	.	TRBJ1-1	CASRGLGDGTEAFF	TGTGCCAGCAGGGGGCTGGGGGATGGCACTGAAGCTTTCTTT
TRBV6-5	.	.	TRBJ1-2	CAAGPGLGYTF	TGTGCCGCCGGCCCCGGCCTGGGCTACACCTTC
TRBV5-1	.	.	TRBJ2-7	CASSLGDTSYEQYF	TGCGCCAGCAGCTTGGGGGACACCTCCTACGAGCAGTACTTC
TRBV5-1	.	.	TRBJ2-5	CASSLSSASFGSERETQYF	TGCGCCAGCAGCTTGTCCTCTGCTAGTTTTGGGTCCGAAAGGGAGACCCAGTACTTC